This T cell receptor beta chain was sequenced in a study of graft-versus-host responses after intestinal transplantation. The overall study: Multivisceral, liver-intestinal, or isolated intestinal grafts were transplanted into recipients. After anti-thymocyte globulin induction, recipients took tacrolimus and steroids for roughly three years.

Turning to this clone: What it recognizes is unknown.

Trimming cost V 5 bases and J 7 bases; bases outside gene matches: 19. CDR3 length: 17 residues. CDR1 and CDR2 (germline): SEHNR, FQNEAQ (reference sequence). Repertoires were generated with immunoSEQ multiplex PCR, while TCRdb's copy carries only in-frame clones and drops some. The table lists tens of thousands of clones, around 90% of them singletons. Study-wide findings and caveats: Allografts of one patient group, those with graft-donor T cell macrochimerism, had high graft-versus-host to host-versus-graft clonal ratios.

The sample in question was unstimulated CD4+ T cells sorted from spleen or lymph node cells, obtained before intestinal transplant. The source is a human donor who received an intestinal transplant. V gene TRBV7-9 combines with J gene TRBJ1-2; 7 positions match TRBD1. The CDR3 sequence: CASSINPTGWESRGYTF. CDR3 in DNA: TGTGCCAGCAGCATAAATCCGACAGGGTGGGAATCACGTGGCTACACCTTC.